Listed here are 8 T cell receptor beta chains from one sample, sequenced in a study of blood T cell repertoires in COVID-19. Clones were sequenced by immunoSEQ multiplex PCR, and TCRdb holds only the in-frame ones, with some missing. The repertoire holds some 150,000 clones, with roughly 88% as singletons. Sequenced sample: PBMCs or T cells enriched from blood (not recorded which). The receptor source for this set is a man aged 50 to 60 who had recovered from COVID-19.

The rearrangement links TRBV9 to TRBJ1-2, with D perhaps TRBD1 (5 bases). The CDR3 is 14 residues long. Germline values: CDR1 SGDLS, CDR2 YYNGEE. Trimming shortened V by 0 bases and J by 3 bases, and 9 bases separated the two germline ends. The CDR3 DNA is TGTGCCAGCAGCGTAGGGGGGGAGGACTATGGCTACACCTTC. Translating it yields CASSVGGEDYGYTF. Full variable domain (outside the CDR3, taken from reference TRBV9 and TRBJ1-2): DSGVTQTPKHLITATGQRVTLRCSPRSGDLSVYWYQQSLDQGLQFLIQYYNGEERAKGNILERFSAQQFPDLHSELNLSSLELGDSALYFCASSVGGEDYGYTFGSGTRLTVV.

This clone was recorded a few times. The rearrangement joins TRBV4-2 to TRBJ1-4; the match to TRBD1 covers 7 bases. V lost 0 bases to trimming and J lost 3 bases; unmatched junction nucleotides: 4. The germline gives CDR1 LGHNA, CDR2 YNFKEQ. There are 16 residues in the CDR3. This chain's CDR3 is CASSQDQGTANEKLFF. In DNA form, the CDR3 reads TGTGCCAGCAGCCAAGATCAAGGGACAGCTAATGAAAAACTGTTTTTT.

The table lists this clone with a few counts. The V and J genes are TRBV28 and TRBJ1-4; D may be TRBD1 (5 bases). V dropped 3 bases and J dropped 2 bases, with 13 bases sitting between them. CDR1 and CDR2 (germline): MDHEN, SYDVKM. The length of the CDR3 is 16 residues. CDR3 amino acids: CASSLVGVGTNEKLFF. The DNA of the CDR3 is TGTGCCAGCAGTTTGGTAGGGGTAGGGACTAATGAAAAACTGTTTTTT.

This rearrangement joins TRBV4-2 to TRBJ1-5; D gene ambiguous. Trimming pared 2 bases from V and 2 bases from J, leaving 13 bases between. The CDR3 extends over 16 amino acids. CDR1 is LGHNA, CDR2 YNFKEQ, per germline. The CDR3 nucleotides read TGTGCCAGCAGCCAAACGTTCGGGGAAGGCAATCAGCCCCAGCATTTT. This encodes CASSQTFGEGNQPQHF.

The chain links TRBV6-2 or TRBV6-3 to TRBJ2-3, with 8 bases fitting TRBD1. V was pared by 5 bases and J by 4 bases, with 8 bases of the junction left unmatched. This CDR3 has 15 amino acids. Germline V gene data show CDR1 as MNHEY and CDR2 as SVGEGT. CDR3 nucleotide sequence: TGTGCCAGCAGTCCCCGGGACAGGAGGGCAGATACGCAGTATTTT. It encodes CASSPRDRRADTQYF.

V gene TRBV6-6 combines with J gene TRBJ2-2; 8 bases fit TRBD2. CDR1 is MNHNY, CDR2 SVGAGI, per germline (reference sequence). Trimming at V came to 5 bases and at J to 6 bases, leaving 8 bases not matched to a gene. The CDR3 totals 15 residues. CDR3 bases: TGTGCCAGCAGTCGGAGCGGGAGTAGATCCGGGGAGCTGTTTTTT. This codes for CASSRSGSRSGELFF.

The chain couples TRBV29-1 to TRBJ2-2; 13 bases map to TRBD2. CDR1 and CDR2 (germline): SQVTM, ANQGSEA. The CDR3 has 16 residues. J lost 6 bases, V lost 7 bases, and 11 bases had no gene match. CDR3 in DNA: TGCAGCGCGGGGAGACTAGCGGGAGGCGGGGCCGGGGAGCTGTTTTTT. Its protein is CSAGRLAGGGAGELFF.

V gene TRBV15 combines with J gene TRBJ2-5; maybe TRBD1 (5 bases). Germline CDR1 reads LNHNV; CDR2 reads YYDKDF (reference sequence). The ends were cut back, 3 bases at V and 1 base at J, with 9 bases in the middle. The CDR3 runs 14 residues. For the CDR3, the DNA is TGTGCCACCAGCAGGTCCAGGGCCCAAGAGACCCAGTACTTC. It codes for CATSRSRAQETQYF.